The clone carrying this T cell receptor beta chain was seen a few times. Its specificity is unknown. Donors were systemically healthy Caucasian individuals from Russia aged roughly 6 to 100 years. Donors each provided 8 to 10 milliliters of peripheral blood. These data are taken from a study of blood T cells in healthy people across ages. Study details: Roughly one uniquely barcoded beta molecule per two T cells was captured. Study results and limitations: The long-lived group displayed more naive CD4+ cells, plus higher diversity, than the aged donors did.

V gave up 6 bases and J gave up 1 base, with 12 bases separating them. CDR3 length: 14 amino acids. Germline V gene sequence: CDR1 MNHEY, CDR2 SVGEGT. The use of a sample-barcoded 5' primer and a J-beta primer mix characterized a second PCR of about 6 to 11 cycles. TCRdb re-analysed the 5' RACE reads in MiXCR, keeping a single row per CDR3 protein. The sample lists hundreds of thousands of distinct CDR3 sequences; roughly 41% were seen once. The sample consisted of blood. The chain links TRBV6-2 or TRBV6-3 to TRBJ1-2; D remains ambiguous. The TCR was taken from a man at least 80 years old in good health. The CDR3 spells CASSLTLVNYGYTF. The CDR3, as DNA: TGTGCCAGCAGCCTGACTCTCGTTAACTATGGCTACACCTTC.